This is a list of T cell receptor beta chains from one sample in a study of T cell repertoires in cytomegalovirus infection. TCRdb fed the reads into MiXCR, producing one record per CDR3 protein. Among some 940,000 distinct CDR3 sequences listed, roughly 31% were seen once. The antigens for these receptors are not known. Specimen: cultured CD8+ T cells from PBMCs, collected from culture after CMV antigen stimulation. The source is a human donor in good health (CMV status not recorded). Some clones in this sample may be carry-over from other donors' samples. CDR3s include the opening cysteine and the closing phenylalanine or tryptophan. A D gene is named only where the DNA matches it firmly. Size is omitted from some rows. Given values are once, few, many or a class for expanded clones.

length: 17
V: TRBV7-2
J: TRBJ2-3
D: TRBD2
size: many
DNA: TGTGCCAGCAGCTTAGGGGGACTAGCGGGGCGCACAGATACGCAGTATTTT
CDR3: CASSLGGLAGRTDTQYF

length: 11
V: TRBV5-1
J: TRBJ2-5
D: NA
size: NA
DNA: TGCGCCAGCAGCTTGGCCGGGGCCCAGTACTTC
CDR3: CASSLAGAQYF

length: 15
V: TRBV24-1
J: TRBJ2-7
D: NA
size: NA
DNA: TGTGCCACCAGTGATTTCTGGACAGAGACCTACGAGCAGTACTTC
CDR3: CATSDFWTETYEQYF

length: 14
V: TRBV7-9
J: TRBJ1-4
D: NA
size: NA
DNA: TGTGCCAGCAGCGGCCTCACTGCTAATGAAAAACTGTTTTTT
CDR3: CASSGLTANEKLFF

length: 15
V: TRBV27
J: TRBJ1-5
D: TRBD1
size: NA
DNA: TGTGCCAGCAGTTTTATCCCGGGACAGGGGCAGCCCCAGCATTTT
CDR3: CASSFIPGQGQPQHF

length: 14
V: TRBV19
J: TRBJ1-1
D: NA
size: few
DNA: TGTGCCAGTCGCCCCAACCCAGGGCTTACTGAAGCTTTCTTT
CDR3: CASRPNPGLTEAFF

length: 15
V: TRBV5-4
J: TRBJ2-5
D: NA
size: once
DNA: TGTGCCAGCAGCTTGTTTGCGGGGGCGAAAGAGACCCAGTACTTC
CDR3: CASSLFAGAKETQYF

length: 16
V: TRBV6-5
J: TRBJ2-1
D: NA
size: few
DNA: TGTGCCAGCAGTTACTCGGCACTCAGCTCCTACAATGAGCAGTTCTTC
CDR3: CASSYSALSSYNEQFF

length: 16
V: TRBV7-9
J: TRBJ1-1
D: TRBD1
size: few
DNA: TGTGCCAGCAGCTTTCCGACCGGGACAGCGAACACTGAAGCTTTCTTT
CDR3: CASSFPTGTANTEAFF

length: 16
V: TRBV29-1
J: TRBJ2-1
D: NA
size: NA
DNA: TGCAGCGTTGAAAATGGGGGGGCGTCCCCCTACAATGAGCAGTTCTTC
CDR3: CSVENGGASPYNEQFF

length: 16
V: TRBV2
J: TRBJ2-7
D: NA
size: few
DNA: TGTGCCAGCCAGGGAACAGGGAGAACCGGCCACCACGAGCAGTACTTC
CDR3: CASQGTGRTGHHEQYF

length: 13
V: TRBV18
J: TRBJ1-1
D: NA
size: NA
DNA: TGTGCCAGCTCACCAGCGGGGGCCACTGAAGCTTTCTTT
CDR3: CASSPAGATEAFF

length: 16
V: TRBV6-1
J: TRBJ2-1
D: TRBD2
size: many
DNA: TGTGCCAGCAGTCTGGAGGGACTAGCAAACTACAATGAGCAGTTCTTC
CDR3: CASSLEGLANYNEQFF

length: 13
V: TRBV7-6
J: TRBJ2-1
D: TRBD2
size: few
DNA: TGTGCCAGCAGCATAGGACTAGCGGGGGGGATGTTCTTC
CDR3: CASSIGLAGGMFF

length: 15
V: TRBV5-4
J: TRBJ2-3
D: TRBD2
size: NA
DNA: TGTGCCAGCAGCTCGGAGGGCGGGGGATCGGATACGCAGTATTTT
CDR3: CASSSEGGGSDTQYF

length: 14
V: TRBV6-2/TRBV6-3
J: TRBJ1-2
D: TRBD1
size: NA
DNA: TGTGCCAGCACCCCCATCGGGACAGCCCTCCGGAGCACCTTC
CDR3: CASTPIGTALRSTF

length: 16
V: TRBV14
J: TRBJ2-3
D: NA
size: few
DNA: TGTGCCAGCAGCCTAACTAGCCGACCCAGAACAGATACGCAGTATTTT
CDR3: CASSLTSRPRTDTQYF

length: 15
V: TRBV20-1
J: TRBJ1-1
D: NA
size: few
DNA: TGCAGTGCTAGAGATCCAGAGAGCTTGAACACTGAAGCTTTCTTT
CDR3: CSARDPESLNTEAFF

length: 18
V: TRBV6-2/TRBV6-3
J: TRBJ1-3
D: TRBD1
size: few
DNA: TGTGCCAGCGGGACAGGGACGAGACCTTGGAGCTCTGGAAACACCATATATTTT
CDR3: CASGTGTRPWSSGNTIYF

length: 19
V: TRBV27
J: TRBJ2-5
D: NA
size: NA
DNA: TGTGCCAGCATGACTAAGGGCGCCTACGCTCCCGAGAATCAAGAGACCCAGTACTTC
CDR3: CASMTKGAYAPENQETQYF

length: 13
V: TRBV19
J: TRBJ2-2
D: TRBD1
size: few
DNA: TGTGCCAGTAGTACAGGGGGCCCCGGGGAGCTGTTTTTT
CDR3: CASSTGGPGELFF

length: 16
V: TRBV4-2
J: TRBJ1-4
D: NA
size: many
DNA: TGTGCCAGCAGCCAAGAAGGTAGTGCAACTAATGAAAAACTGTTTTTT
CDR3: CASSQEGSATNEKLFF

length: 17
V: TRBV29-1
J: TRBJ2-3
D: TRBD2
size: NA
DNA: TGCAGCGTTGAAGACGGACTAGCGGGGAGATACACAGATACGCAGTATTTT
CDR3: CSVEDGLAGRYTDTQYF

length: 14
V: TRBV7-8
J: TRBJ1-1
D: TRBD1
size: NA
DNA: TGTGCCAGCAGCGCCCTGGGACAGGGAACTGAAGCTTTCTTT
CDR3: CASSALGQGTEAFF

length: 16
V: TRBV5-4
J: TRBJ2-1
D: TRBD2
size: NA
DNA: TGTGCCAGCAGTCGGACTAGCGGGGGGGGCTACAATGAGCAGTTCTTC
CDR3: CASSRTSGGGYNEQFF

length: 14
V: TRBV10-2
J: TRBJ1-2
D: TRBD1
size: few
DNA: TGCGCCAGCAGGCCTGGACAGGGGAATGGTGGCTACACCTTC
CDR3: CASRPGQGNGGYTF

length: 15
V: TRBV6-5
J: TRBJ1-1
D: NA
size: few
DNA: TGTGCCAGCAGTGCGATACTAGGGAGGGACACTGAAGCTTTCTTT
CDR3: CASSAILGRDTEAFF

length: 14
V: TRBV7-9
J: TRBJ1-1
D: NA
size: NA
DNA: TGTGCCAGCAGCCGGGACTCCGGACCCACTGAAGCTTTCTTT
CDR3: CASSRDSGPTEAFF

length: 15
V: TRBV3-1
J: TRBJ2-2
D: NA
size: few
DNA: TGTGCCAGCAGCATGGGGGCGCCGGACACCGGGGAGCTGTTTTTT
CDR3: CASSMGAPDTGELFF

length: 17
V: TRBV6-1
J: TRBJ2-7
D: NA
size: many
DNA: TGTGCCAGCAGTGATAGGGTACCGAGCCCTGAGGTCTACGAGCAGTACTTC
CDR3: CASSDRVPSPEVYEQYF

length: 14
V: TRBV7-2
J: TRBJ1-2
D: NA
size: few
DNA: TGTGCCAGCGGCGAGGGGACAATACTCTATGGCTACACCTTC
CDR3: CASGEGTILYGYTF

length: 14
V: TRBV7-8
J: TRBJ2-7
D: NA
size: many
DNA: TGTGCCAGCAGCTTAGCAACGGCACCCTACGAGCAGTACTTC
CDR3: CASSLATAPYEQYF

length: 18
V: TRBV5-1
J: TRBJ2-3
D: TRBD2
size: few
DNA: TGCGCCAGCAGCTTACTAGCGGGGGCCCCAGAATACACAGATACGCAGTATTTT
CDR3: CASSLLAGAPEYTDTQYF

length: 14
V: TRBV7-3
J: TRBJ2-3
D: TRBD1
size: many
DNA: TGTGCCAGCAGCAAGGGGGCTTCCACAGATACGCAGTATTTT
CDR3: CASSKGASTDTQYF

length: 14
V: TRBV7-6
J: TRBJ2-7
D: NA
size: many
DNA: TGTGCCAGCAGCGCCCGGGGCAGGGGTCACGAGCAGTACTTC
CDR3: CASSARGRGHEQYF

length: 15
V: TRBV20-1
J: TRBJ2-1
D: NA
size: once
DNA: TGCAGTGCTCTACGGAGGGGGGGGGTCTACAATGAGCAGTTCTTC
CDR3: CSALRRGGVYNEQFF

length: 14
V: TRBV4-1
J: TRBJ1-1
D: NA
size: many
DNA: TGCGCCAGCAGCCAAGTCAGGGGTAACACTGAAGCTTTCTTT
CDR3: CASSQVRGNTEAFF

length: 16
V: TRBV4-1
J: TRBJ1-2
D: TRBD1
size: NA
DNA: TGCGCCAGCAGCCGATCCTTGGGGACAGGGAACTATGGCTACACCTTC
CDR3: CASSRSLGTGNYGYTF

length: 18
V: TRBV14
J: TRBJ2-1
D: TRBD2
size: NA
DNA: TGTGCCAGCAGCCGAACTATGGGTTTCGGGGGGGCAGGCAATGAGCAGTTCTTC
CDR3: CASSRTMGFGGAGNEQFF

length: 15
V: TRBV6-2/TRBV6-3
J: TRBJ1-1
D: NA
size: NA
DNA: TGTGCCAGCAGACTTACACGCCCAGGGAACACTGAAGCTTTCTTT
CDR3: CASRLTRPGNTEAFF

length: 15
V: TRBV7-2
J: TRBJ2-1
D: NA
size: many
DNA: TGTGCCAGCAGCCTCACGGGGGACCTCTACAATGAGCAGTTCTTC
CDR3: CASSLTGDLYNEQFF

length: 14
V: TRBV5-5
J: TRBJ1-2
D: NA
size: few
DNA: TGTGCCAGCAGCTTGGAGGGGTACAACTATGGCTACACCTTC
CDR3: CASSLEGYNYGYTF

length: 14
V: TRBV7-9
J: TRBJ2-5
D: NA
size: many
DNA: TGTGCCAGCAGCCCCCCTTGGGGGCAAGAGACCCAGTACTTC
CDR3: CASSPPWGQETQYF

length: 14
V: TRBV7-9
J: TRBJ1-1
D: NA
size: NA
DNA: TGTGCCAGCGGGATACGGGGGGAGAACACTGAAGCTTTCTTT
CDR3: CASGIRGENTEAFF

length: 13
V: TRBV27
J: TRBJ2-7
D: NA
size: NA
DNA: TGTGCCAGCGGGGAAGGGGACCCCCACGAGCAGTACTTC
CDR3: CASGEGDPHEQYF

length: 15
V: TRBV6-2/TRBV6-3
J: TRBJ2-3
D: TRBD1
size: once
DNA: TGTACCAGCAGAAGCCACGGACAGGGGGGAGATACGCAGTATTTT
CDR3: CTSRSHGQGGDTQYF

length: 15
V: TRBV7-8
J: TRBJ1-2
D: TRBD1
size: many
DNA: TGTGCCAGCAGCTCCCCGGGGACAGGGGTCTCTGGCTACACCTTC
CDR3: CASSSPGTGVSGYTF

length: 18
V: TRBV5-1
J: TRBJ2-2
D: TRBD1
size: NA
DNA: TGCGCCAGCACGGACAGGGAGGAAGGGCCGATGAACACCGGGGAGCTGTTTTTT
CDR3: CASTDREEGPMNTGELFF

length: 15
V: TRBV12-3/TRBV12-4
J: TRBJ1-6
D: NA
size: NA
DNA: TGTGCCAGCAGTTTGAGGGGAGTGGTCGGGTCACCCCTCCACTTT
CDR3: CASSLRGVVGSPLHF

length: 16
V: TRBV7-9
J: TRBJ2-1
D: NA
size: NA
DNA: TGTGCCAGCAGCTCCCCGTTGAGCGGTACTTACAATGAGCAGTTCTTC
CDR3: CASSSPLSGTYNEQFF